The present entry profiles one T cell receptor (beta chain) with its context. This CDR3 is built from 13 residues. Germline V gene sequence: CDR1 MDHEN, CDR2 SYDVKM. V dropped 7 bases and J dropped 2 bases, with 9 bases sitting between them. This entry is derived from a study of blood T cell repertoires in COVID-19. Overall study context: Collection of acute and convalescent COVID-19 samples took place in the United States, Italy and Spain.

Those enrolled in Seattle joined during active infection and were followed longitudinally afterward. Clones were read by immunoSEQ multiplex PCR, and TCRdb kept only the in-frame ones, dropping some. Altogether roughly 60,000 clones are present, approximately 88% being singletons, with the ten largest covering 10% to 13%. The sample comprised peripheral blood. This sequence joins TRBV28 and TRBJ1-3; tentatively, D is TRBD1 (6 bases). This TCR derives from a man aged 25 to 45 with COVID-19, enrolled during active disease. The chain's CDR3 is CASTSGAGNTIYF. The CDR3 DNA reads as TGTGCCAGCACCTCAGGGGCTGGAAACACCATATATTTT.